The T cell receptor (beta chain) described here comes from a study of CD8+ T cells in alopecia areata. Study in general: It was oral tofacitinib, at 5 to 10 mg twice daily, that treated patients received. Tofacitinib dosing lasted 6 to 18 months, which was then followed by 6 months off drug. Study-level points and caveats: Among the cells sequenced in scalp samples are also the resident alphabeta T cells of normal skin.

V was pared by 0 bases and J by 7 bases, with 9 bases between. The CDR3 has 13 amino acids. CDR1 is WSHSY, CDR2 SAAADI, per germline. Regarding this clone: The antigen is unknown.

cDNA reverse transcribed from extracted RNA served as the sequencing template. Measured with immunoSEQ multiplex PCR; TCRdb has only the in-frame clones, and not every one. This table holds roughly 200,000 clones, roughly 60% found once. V gene TRBV10-2 combines with J gene TRBJ2-5; the D gene is possibly TRBD1 (6 bases). This sequence originates from a human donor with alopecia areata. The sample was CD4+ T cells sorted from blood, taken at week 0. Written as DNA, the CDR3 is TGCGCCAGCAGTGAGTCGATAGGGGGGACCCAGTACTTC. Protein sequence: CASSESIGGTQYF.